One and the same sample provided the 22 T cell receptor beta chains below, sequenced in a study of T cell repertoires in cytomegalovirus infection. TCRdb recomputed calls from the reads with MiXCR, one row per CDR3 protein. The sample records around 120,000 distinct CDR3 sequences, roughly 8.2% being singletons. Sequencing was done on a sample of PBMCs. The receptors shown here come from a human donor in good health (CMV status not recorded). Some clones in this sample may be carry-over from other donors' samples.

At least ten counts were recorded for this clonotype. This sequence joins TRBV19 and TRBJ2-2; D is ambiguous. This CDR3 contains 11 residues. Per germline, CDR1 LNHDA and CDR2 SQIVND (reference sequence). Trimming left V 8 bases short and J 6 bases short, with 7 bases between. CDR3 in amino acids: CASFQAGELFF. CDR3 DNA: TGTGCCAGTTTCCAGGCCGGGGAGCTGTTTTTT.

The V call is TRBV14, the J call TRBJ2-1, with 9 nucleotides matching TRBD1. The CDR3 is made up of 16 amino acids. The V gene's germline CDR1 is SGHDN and CDR2 FVKESK. V dropped 4 bases and J dropped 2; count of bases not matched to a gene: 6. The CDR3 loop is CASSRIGTGPYNEQFF. The DNA for the CDR3 is TGTGCCAGCAGCCGTATCGGGACAGGGCCCTACAATGAGCAGTTCTTC. The entire variable domain, with the rest obtained from reference TRBV14 and TRBJ2-1, is as follows: EAGVTQFPSHSVIEKGQTVTLRCDPISGHDNLYWYRRVMGKEIKFLLHFVKESKQDESGMPNNRFLAERTGGTYSTLKVQPAELEDSGVYFCASSRIGTGPYNEQFFGPGTRLTVL.

The table lists this clonotype with many counts. The chain combines TRBV29-1 with TRBJ2-5; 7 bases are shared with TRBD1. Germline lookup yields CDR1 SQVTM and CDR2 ANQGSEA. There are 10 residues in the CDR3. The junction had 9 bases not matched to a gene; V was cut back by 7 bases and J by 13 bases. The CDR3 bases are TGCAGCGGGGATCAAGGGGGCTTGTACTTC. This encodes CSGDQGGLYF. The full variable domain, its missing parts supplied by reference TRBV29-1 and TRBJ2-5, is SAVISQKPSRDICQRGTSLTIQCQVDSQVTMMFWYRQQPGQSLTLIATANQGSEATYESGFVIDKFPISRPNLTFSTLTVSNMSPEDSSIYLCSGDQGGLYFGPGTRLLVL.

This clonotype was detected many times. The chain uses TRBV28 and TRBJ1-1; no reliable D call. V was cut by 7 bases and J by 0 bases, with 9 bases left in between. The CDR3 is made up of 13 amino acids. The germline gives CDR1 MDHEN, CDR2 SYDVKM. The CDR3: CASKTAMNTEAFF. In DNA, the CDR3 is TGTGCCAGCAAAACAGCCATGAACACTGAAGCTTTCTTT.

In regard to this clonotype: A single base separates this from a much larger clone, so it may be a read error. The J gene is TRBJ2-1, the V gene TRBV18; 11 bases line up with TRBD2. With V trimmed by 2 bases and J by 5 bases, 5 bases remained unmatched. This CDR3 has 16 residues. In germline, CDR1 is KGHSH, CDR2 LQKENI. The CDR3 is CASSPSTSGENNEQFF. CDR3 coding DNA: TGTGCCAGCTCACCATCGACTAGCGGGGAGAACAATGAGCAGTTCTTC.

The sample holds many counts of this clonotype. The V call is TRBV3-1, the J call TRBJ2-2; D not resolved. The length of the CDR3 is 12 residues. Trimming stripped 0 bases from V and 9 bases from J, with 5 bases between. CDR1 and CDR2 (germline): LGHDT, YNNKEL (reference sequence). CDR3 DNA sequence: TGTGCCAGCAGCCAAGACAAGTGGGAGCTGTTTTTT. This sequence encodes CASSQDKWELFF.

This clonotype was seen once. The chain joins TRBV28 to TRBJ1-5; unclear D gene. CDR3 size: 15 residues. Trimming removed 6 bases from V and 0 bases from J, with 12 bases in between. Per the germline V gene, CDR1 is MDHEN and CDR2 is SYDVKM. The CDR3 region has the DNA TGTGCCAGCAGCTCCACAGTAGATAGCAATCAGCCCCAGCATTTT. It translates to CASSSTVDSNQPQHF. Based on the CDR3 plus reference TRBV28 and TRBJ1-5, the full variable domain is DVKVTQSSRYLVKRTGEKVFLECVQDMDHENMFWYRQDPGLGLRLIYFSYDVKMKEKGDIPEGYSVSREKKERFSLILESASTNQTSMYLCASSSTVDSNQPQHFGDGTRLSIL.

Only a few counts were recorded for this clonotype. This rearrangement joins TRBV28 to TRBJ1-4; D gene uncertain. V lost 8 bases and J lost 0, with 13 bases in between. Germline V CDR1 and CDR2: MDHEN, SYDVKM. This CDR3 has 15 residues. CDR3 residues: CASGRTAATNEKLFF. The CDR3 bases are TGTGCCAGCGGACGGACGGCCGCAACTAATGAAAAACTGTTTTTT.

This clonotype was counted many times. The gene calls are TRBV5-1 and TRBJ2-5, with D perhaps TRBD2 (6 bases). V lost 9 bases, J lost 0 bases, and 15 bases lay in between. The CDR3 loop spans 14 amino acids. Germline-derived CDR1 and CDR2 are SGHRS and YFSETQ. The CDR3 here is CATPFGGYQETQYF. The CDR3, as DNA: TGCGCCACCCCTTTTGGGGGGTACCAAGAGACCCAGTACTTC. Complete variable domain (other parts from reference TRBV5-1 and TRBJ2-5): KAGVTQTPRYLIKTRGQQVTLSCSPISGHRSVSWYQQTPGQGLQFLFEYFSETQRNKGNFPGRFSGRQFSNSRSEMNVSTLELGDSALYLCATPFGGYQETQYFGPGTRLLVL.

Ten or more counts support this clonotype. The DNA of the CDR3 is TGTGCCAGCAGCTTTGACGCCCTAGCGGAGACCCAGTACTTC. It encodes CASSFDALAETQYF. The chain joins TRBV7-3 to TRBJ2-5, with a possible D match to TRBD2 (6 bases). With 3 bases removed from V and 5 bases from J, the gap between germline ends came to 13 bases. CDR3 length: 14 amino acids. Per the germline V gene, CDR1 is SGHTA and CDR2 is FQGTGA.

CDR3 in amino acids: CASSFGGLAGVGQFF. The CDR3 DNA is TGCGCCAGCAGCTTTGGGGGACTAGCGGGGGTGGGGCAGTTCTTC. This chain joins TRBV5-1 and TRBJ2-1; the match to TRBD2 covers 14 bases. The CDR3 is made up of 15 amino acids. Trimming took 2 bases from V and 12 from J; bases not matched to a gene: 7. Germline CDR1 is SGHRS and CDR2 is YFSETQ.

The table lists this clonotype with many counts. This chain joins TRBV7-6 and TRBJ2-2; D is ambiguous. Germline values: CDR1 SGHVS, CDR2 FNYEAQ. This CDR3 contains 14 residues. The V end lost 8 bases, the J end lost 2 bases, and 12 bases lay between the germline ends. The CDR3 protein is CASLGRANTGELFF. The CDR3 region has the DNA TGTGCCAGCTTAGGTAGAGCCAACACCGGGGAGCTGTTTTTT. Full variable domain (missing parts from reference TRBV7-6 and TRBJ2-2): GAGVSQSPRYKVTKRGQDVALRCDPISGHVSLYWYRQALGQGPEFLTYFNYEAQQDKSGLPNDRFSAERPEGSISTLTIQRTEQRDSAMYRCASLGRANTGELFFGEGSRLTVL.

This clonotype has at least ten counts. The chain carries TRBV28 and TRBJ1-1; D remains unclear. This CDR3 contains 13 residues. Trimming removed 7 bases at V and 0 bases at J, with 9 bases between. Per the germline V gene, CDR1 is MDHEN and CDR2 is SYDVKM. CDR3 in DNA: TGTGCCAGCACCTCGACCTTGAACACTGAAGCTTTCTTT. This sequence encodes CASTSTLNTEAFF.

This clonotype was seen many times. The chain recombines TRBV7-2 with TRBJ2-3, with 11 bases lining up with TRBD2. CDR3 length equals 18 residues. Germline CDR1 reads SGHTA; CDR2 reads FQGNSA. V dropped 2 bases and J dropped 0; count of bases not matched to a gene: 7. Here the CDR3 reads CASSLNPSGGISTDTQYF. As DNA, the CDR3 is TGTGCCAGCAGCTTAAACCCTAGCGGGGGGATTAGCACAGATACGCAGTATTTT. Variable domain in full (rest from reference TRBV7-2 and TRBJ2-3): GAGVSQSPSNKVTEKGKDVELRCDPISGHTALYWYRQSLGQGLEFLIYFQGNSAPDKSGLPSDRFSAERTGGSVSTLTIQRTQQEDSAVYLCASSLNPSGGISTDTQYFGPGTRLTVL.

This clonotype was counted a few times. The CDR3 spells CASSPSGQAMFYF. CDR3 bases: TGCGCCAGCAGCCCCTCGGGACAGGCGATGTTTTACTTC. The chain uses TRBV5-1 and TRBJ2-7, with 8 bases fitting TRBD1. The germline gives CDR1 SGHRS, CDR2 YFSETQ. The CDR3 consists of 13 residues. V was pared by 4 bases and J by 13 bases, with 13 bases of the junction left unmatched.

J is TRBJ2-7 and V is TRBV5-4, with D perhaps assigned TRBD1 or TRBD2 (5 bases each). The V end lost 4 bases, the J end lost 3 bases, and 14 bases lay between the germline ends. The CDR3 length is 14 residues. Germline V lookup: CDR1 SGHNT, CDR2 YYREEE (reference sequence). CDR3 residues: CASSQRDPVYEQYF. In DNA form, the CDR3 reads TGTGCCAGCAGCCAACGGGACCCGGTCTACGAGCAGTACTTC. Full variable domain (remainder filled in from reference TRBV5-4 and TRBJ2-7): ETGVTQSPTHLIKTRGQQVTLRCSSQSGHNTVSWYQQALGQGPQFIFQYYREEENGRGNFPPRFSGLQFPNYSSELNVNALELDDSALYLCASSQRDPVYEQYFGPGTRLTVT.

The table lists this clonotype with many counts. The J gene is TRBJ1-6, the V gene TRBV12-3 or TRBV12-4, with 7 bases that match TRBD1. The CDR3 length is 14 residues. The V gene end was trimmed by 6 bases and the J gene end by 9 bases; junction bases not matched to a gene: 8. The CDR3 DNA reads TGTGCCAGCAGGTTAAAGGGGGCGAGTTCACCCCTCCACTTT. It is translated as CASRLKGASSPLHF.

The V and J genes are TRBV5-1 and TRBJ2-1; a weak D match, TRBD1 (6 bases). V gave up 0 bases and J gave up 6 bases, with 10 bases separating them. Germline CDR1 reads SGHRS; CDR2 reads YFSETQ. The CDR3 consists of 14 residues. DNA of the CDR3: TGCGCCAGCAGCTTGGAACAGGGTGTCAATGAGCAGTTCTTC. Protein product: CASSLEQGVNEQFF.

V usage is TRBV6-5 and J usage is TRBJ1-2, with a possible D match to TRBD1 (5 bases). V lost 0 bases, J lost 2 bases, and 7 bases lay in between. The CDR3 length is 14 residues. Germline CDR1 MNHEY, CDR2 SVGAGI. The CDR3 loop reads CASSYSTANYGYTF. The CDR3 DNA reads as TGTGCCAGCAGTTACTCGACAGCAAACTATGGCTACACCTTC.

This clonotype was detected a few times. The genes are TRBV5-6 and TRBJ1-1, with 8 bases that match TRBD1. The CDR3 sequence is 21 residues long. CDR1 and CDR2 from the germline V gene are SGHDT and YYEEEE. Losses at the gene ends were 2 bases for V and 1 base for J; bases not matched to a gene: 22. The CDR3 DNA reads TGTGCCAGCAGCTTTTTCGGGCAGGGGGCGCCCGGGAGCGGACCGAACACTGAAGCTTTCTTT. It translates to CASSFFGQGAPGSGPNTEAFF.

As concerns this clonotype: A much larger clone differs from this one at a single base, so this may be a read error. V gene TRBV28 combines with J gene TRBJ1-1; tentative D call: TRBD1 (5 bases). The germline CDR1 and CDR2 sequences are MDHEN and SYDVKM. The V end lost 7 bases, the J end lost 6 bases, and 18 bases lay between the germline ends. This CDR3 contains 14 residues. The CDR3 DNA reads TGTGCCAGCAATAGTCCTTACAGGATCGCTGAAGCTTTCTTT. Its translation: CASNSPYRIAEAFF.

With regard to this clonotype: Just one base apart from a much larger clone, this may be a read error. The J gene is TRBJ1-1, the V gene TRBV6-5; D is perhaps TRBD1 (6 bases). The germline CDR1 and CDR2 sequences are MNHEY and SVGAGI. The CDR3 consists of 13 residues. The CDR3 DNA sequence: TGTGCCAGCAGTTACTCAGGGGGAACTGAAGCTTTATTT. Amino acids: CASSYSGGTEALF.